One sample yielded the 4 T cell receptor beta chains listed below, sequenced in a study of CD8+ T cells in alopecia areata. This sample's treatment: oral pan-JAK inhibitor, 5-10 mg twice daily. Extracted RNA was reverse transcribed into cDNA, the sequencing template. This table comes from immunoSEQ multiplex PCR, and its TCRdb copy is limited to in-frame clones, with some not included. The data contain fewer than 200,000 clones, roughly 60% of them singletons. The sample was CD4+ T cells sorted from blood, taken at roughly week 55, from a patient treated with tofacitinib. These receptors were obtained from a human donor with alopecia areata.

The gene calls are TRBV2 and TRBJ1-6; the D gene is possibly TRBD1 (5 bases). The V and J ends lost 8 bases and 2 bases respectively, with 10 bases between them. The CDR3 spans 14 residues. Germline loops: CDR1 SNHLY, CDR2 FYNNEI. This CDR3 is CASFRDPYNSPLHF. DNA for the CDR3: TGTGCCAGCTTCAGGGACCCCTATAATTCACCCCTCCACTTT.

Regarding this clone: Other nucleotide sequences from this sample produce the same CDR3. This sequence joins TRBV29-1 and TRBJ2-3; D tentatively fits TRBD1 or TRBD2 (5 bases each). Germline V gene lookup returns CDR1 SQVTM and CDR2 ANQGSEA. This CDR3 is 14 amino acids long. V lost 4 bases to trimming and J lost 3 bases, with 14 bases between them. CDR3 DNA sequence: TGCAGCGTTGGACAGTTGCCGGGGACAGATACGCAGTATTTT. This codes for CSVGQLPGTDTQYF.

The chain is built from TRBV20-1 and TRBJ2-3; D remains ambiguous. The CDR3 has 11 residues. Trimming pared 2 bases from V and 4 bases from J, leaving 4 bases between. Germline V gene lookup returns CDR1 DFQATT and CDR2 SNEGSKA (reference sequence). The CDR3 DNA reads TGCAGTGCTAGAAAGGCAGATACGCAGTATTTT. It translates to CSARKADTQYF.

The rearrangement uses TRBV29-1 and TRBJ2-1; a possible D gene is TRBD2 (5 bases). Trimming pared 3 bases from V and 2 bases from J, leaving 11 bases between. The CDR3 loop spans 14 amino acids. Germline V gene data show CDR1 as SQVTM and CDR2 as ANQGSEA. As DNA, the CDR3 is TGCAGCGTTGATTTAACGGGGACCTACAATGAGCAGTTCTTC. It yields the protein CSVDLTGTYNEQFF.